A selection of T cell receptor beta chains follows, all from one sample in a study of cytomegalovirus exposure and HLA in healthy donors. The protocol was immunoSEQ multiplex PCR, while the TCRdb copy is restricted to in-frame clones and leaves out a portion. The repertoire holds 95,000 to 130,000 clones, with around 60% as singletons. The specimen sequenced was PBMCs. These TCRs come from a woman aged 35 to 49 in good health and CMV-seropositive. CDR3s include the opening cysteine and the closing phenylalanine or tryptophan. A D gene is named only where the DNA matches it firmly. Clone size is not always given. Where it is, it says once, few, many or a class for expanded clones.

TRBJ1-3	.	.	TRBV7-8	CASSSREGSDTIYF	TGTGCCAGCAGCTCCCGGGAGGGGTCGGACACCATATATTTT
TRBJ2-2	TRBD1	.	TRBV7-9	CASSSDRAGGNTGELFF	TGTGCCAGCAGCTCGGACAGGGCCGGGGGGAACACCGGGGAGCTGTTTTTT
TRBJ1-4	TRBD1	.	TRBV19	CASTGQNNEKLFF	TGTGCCAGTACGGGACAGAATAATGAAAAACTGTTTTTT
TRBJ1-2	.	.	TRBV29-1	CSVPTGGAEGYTF	TGCAGCGTTCCGACAGGTGGAGCTGAAGGCTACACCTTC
TRBJ1-5	.	.	TRBV2	CASSVSRGNSNQPQHF	TGTGCCAGCAGTGTCTCGCGGGGGAATAGCAATCAGCCCCAGCATTTT
TRBJ1-4	.	.	TRBV5-4	CASSLDFATNEKLFF	TGTGCCAGCAGCTTGGATTTCGCAACTAATGAAAAACTGTTTTTT
TRBJ2-6	.	.	TRBV4-3	CASSQESRLDSGANVLTF	TGCGCCAGCAGCCAAGAGTCTCGGCTAGACTCTGGGGCCAACGTCCTGACTTTC
TRBJ1-1	TRBD1	few	TRBV7-8	CASSPWFKGQPSMNTEAFF	TGTGCCAGCAGCCCTTGGTTTAAGGGACAGCCCTCCATGAACACTGAAGCTTTCTTT
TRBJ2-1	TRBD2	.	TRBV9	CASSVRTSGRLGEQFF	TGTGCCAGCAGCGTTCGGACTAGCGGGAGATTAGGTGAGCAGTTCTTC
TRBJ2-5	.	.	TRBV29-1	CSVNKEAQYF	TGCAGCGTTAATAAAGAGGCCCAGTACTTC
TRBJ2-2	.	.	TRBV6-5	CASSERREVGELFF	TGTGCCAGCAGTGAACGGCGGGAAGTCGGGGAGCTGTTTTTT
TRBJ1-1	.	.	TRBV7-6	CASSLSRPERVNTEAFF	TGTGCCAGCAGCTTATCCCGGCCCGAGAGGGTGAACACTGAAGCTTTCTTT
TRBJ1-1	.	.	TRBV28	CASRLSLSGGEGTEAFF	TGTGCCAGCAGGTTAAGCTTGTCAGGAGGCGAAGGTACTGAAGCTTTCTTT
TRBJ1-1	TRBD1	few	TRBV2	CASSDQDRVTAFF	TGTGCCAGCAGTGACCAGGACAGGGTAACGGCTTTCTTT
TRBJ2-1	TRBD2	.	TRBV7-9	CASSRAGLLYEQFF	TGTGCCAGCAGCCGAGCGGGATTACTCTATGAGCAGTTCTTC
TRBJ2-1	.	.	TRBV19	CASSPGYTNEQFF	TGTGCCAGTAGCCCGGGGTACACGAATGAGCAGTTCTTC
TRBJ1-5	TRBD1	.	TRBV7-8	CASSSTGQGYQPQHF	TGTGCCAGCAGCTCAACGGGACAGGGGTATCAGCCCCAGCATTTT
TRBJ2-7	TRBD1	.	TRBV6-6	CASSYSGTGLVEQYF	TGTGCCAGCAGTTACTCCGGGACAGGGCTTGTCGAGCAGTACTTC
TRBJ2-7	TRBD2	.	TRBV27	CASRPSGSGYEQYF	TGTGCCAGCAGACCTAGCGGGAGTGGGTACGAGCAGTACTTC
TRBJ2-2	TRBD1	.	TRBV7-3	CASSPGQGGGELFF	TGTGCCAGCAGCCCAGGACAGGGAGGCGGGGAGCTGTTTTTT
TRBJ2-7	TRBD1	.	TRBV7-9	CASSLRDRGREQYF	TGTGCCAGCAGCCTGCGGGACAGGGGGCGCGAGCAGTACTTC
TRBJ2-3	TRBD2	.	TRBV5-1	CASRVVREGPQGDTQYF	TGCGCCAGCAGGGTGGTACGGGAGGGCCCGCAGGGAGATACGCAGTATTTT
TRBJ2-2	TRBD1	few	TRBV5-1	CASSLGQGTGELFF	TGCGCCAGCAGCTTGGGACAGGGTACCGGGGAGCTGTTTTTT
TRBJ2-2	TRBD1	.	TRBV7-6	CASSPQTGGLAGELFF	TGTGCCAGCAGCCCCCAGACAGGGGGTTTGGCCGGGGAGCTGTTTTTT
TRBJ2-7	.	.	TRBV6-5	CASSYWGGTGYEQYF	TGTGCCAGCAGTTACTGGGGCGGGACGGGCTACGAGCAGTACTTC
TRBJ2-7	.	.	TRBV29-1	CSVLASLASYEQYF	TGCAGCGTGTTAGCTAGCCTAGCTTCCTACGAGCAGTACTTC
TRBJ2-3	.	.	TRBV7-2	CASSLGVDTQYF	TGTGCCAGCAGCTTAGGCGTGGATACGCAGTATTTT
TRBJ2-7	TRBD2	.	TRBV6-5	CASSYGTRGYEQYF	TGTGCCAGCAGTTACGGGACTAGGGGCTACGAGCAGTACTTC
TRBJ2-2	TRBD1	.	TRBV4-1	CASSQDQMTGGLFAGELFF	TGCGCCAGCAGCCAAGATCAAATGACAGGGGGCCTGTTTGCCGGGGAGCTGTTTTTT
TRBJ2-2	.	once	TRBV9	CASSATRVGTGELFF	TGTGCCAGCAGCGCGACTAGAGTTGGGACCGGGGAGCTGTTTTTT
TRBJ1-2	TRBD1	.	TRBV5-4	CASSLDRGSYGYTF	TGTGCCAGCAGCCTCGACAGGGGAAGCTATGGCTACACCTTC
TRBJ2-2	TRBD1	few	TRBV10-3	CAISGQPNTGELFF	TGTGCCATCTCGGGACAGCCGAACACCGGGGAGCTGTTTTTT
TRBJ1-1	.	.	TRBV20-1	CSAARHPEAFF	TGCAGTGCGGCCAGACATCCTGAAGCTTTCTTT
TRBJ2-2	TRBD2	.	TRBV6-5	CASSRGGSGELFF	TGTGCCAGCAGTCGCGGGGGATCCGGGGAGCTGTTTTTT
TRBJ1-2	.	.	TRBV7-2	CASTLNRAANYGYTF	TGTGCCAGCACCTTGAACAGGGCAGCTAACTATGGCTACACCTTC
TRBJ2-1	.	.	TRBV7-8	CASRTTYNEQFF	TGTGCCAGCAGAACTACCTACAATGAGCAGTTCTTC
TRBJ2-2	.	.	TRBV11-3	CASSFEGGLTGELFF	TGTGCCAGCAGCTTCGAGGGCGGACTAACCGGGGAGCTGTTTTTT
TRBJ1-2	.	few	TRBV28	CASSLVRGGYGYTF	TGTGCCAGCAGTTTGGTTAGGGGGGGCTATGGCTACACCTTC